These 32 T cell receptor beta chains originate from one sample sequenced in a study of T cells in Graves' hyperthyroidism and ophthalmopathy. Amplification yielded TCR beta CDR3 regions, with RNA transcripts as the source. When the TCR CDR3 underwent first-round RT-PCR, the HTBI primer set was used. TCRdb recomputed calls from the multiplex PCR reads with MiXCR, one row per CDR3 protein. The sample has about 570,000 distinct CDR3 sequences; around 13% are singletons. Source material: blood. These receptors were obtained from a middle-aged woman with Graves' hyperthyroidism.

This clonotype was seen many times. J is TRBJ2-1 and V is TRBV6-1, with 14 bases fitting TRBD2. CDR1 is MNHNS, CDR2 SASEGT, per germline. The J segment lost 9 bases and the V segment lost 5 bases, leaving 3 bases of the junction unmatched. The CDR3 sequence is 14 residues long. In nucleotides, the CDR3 is TGTGCCAGCAGTCAAGGACTAGCGGGAGGTGAGCAGTTCTTC. Protein sequence: CASSQGLAGGEQFF.

The chain combines TRBV12-3 or TRBV12-4 with TRBJ2-2; the match to TRBD2 covers 8 bases. The CDR3 totals 16 residues. Germline trimming cut 5 bases from V and 6 bases from J; bases unmatched to any gene: 11. CDR3 bases: TGTGCCAGCAGTATCCCAGCTAGCGGGTTACCCGGGGAGCTGTTTTTT. Protein: CASSIPASGLPGELFF.

The sample holds many counts of this clonotype. J is TRBJ2-1 and V is TRBV7-9, with D perhaps TRBD2 (5 bases). The germline V gene encodes CDR1 SEHNR and CDR2 FQNEAQ (reference sequence). The CDR3 has 15 residues. V was cut by 3 bases and J by 8 bases, with 17 bases left in between. This CDR3 is CASSFGGSRADEQFF. CDR3 in DNA: TGTGCCAGCAGCTTCGGCGGGTCTAGAGCTGATGAGCAGTTCTTC.

The rearrangement joins TRBV4-1 to TRBJ2-2; 10 bases map to TRBD2. Per the germline V gene, CDR1 is MGHRA and CDR2 is YSYEKL. The ends lost 3 bases at V and 2 bases at J; junction bases unmatched: 6. The CDR3 runs 17 residues. This chain's CDR3 is CASSQPLAGVNTGELFF. The DNA of the CDR3 is TGCGCCAGCAGCCAGCCTCTAGCGGGAGTTAACACCGGGGAGCTGTTTTTT.

The chain couples TRBV20-1 to TRBJ1-5; 7 nucleotides match TRBD1. V was clipped by 3 bases and J by 3 bases; unmatched bases: 8. CDR1 and CDR2 from the germline V gene are DFQATT and SNEGSKA (reference sequence). The CDR3 has 15 amino acids. The CDR3 coding sequence is TGCAGTGCTAGGACTGGGACAGCGATCAATCAGCCCCAGCATTTT. Translated, it gives CSARTGTAINQPQHF.

This clonotype was observed a few times. The rearrangement joins TRBV5-4 to TRBJ1-4; possibly TRBD1 for D (5 bases). The V end lost 4 bases, the J end lost 8 bases, and 15 bases lay between the germline ends. This CDR3 contains 14 residues. Germline V lookup: CDR1 SGHNT, CDR2 YYREEE (reference sequence). This CDR3 reads CASSARDGGEKLFF. Here the CDR3 DNA reads TGTGCCAGCAGCGCCAGGGATGGAGGGGAAAAACTGTTTTTT.

This clonotype was detected many times. The chain links TRBV11-2 to TRBJ2-7; perhaps D is TRBD1 or TRBD2 (5 bases each). The CDR3 loop spans 15 amino acids. Deletions cut 5 bases from V and 6 bases from J, with 20 bases between. From germline, CDR1 is SGHAT and CDR2 FQNNGV. The CDR3: CASSGDRSLFTEQYF. Written as DNA, the CDR3 is TGTGCCAGCAGCGGGGACCGAAGCCTATTTACCGAGCAGTACTTC.

On this clonotype itself: With a much larger clone just one base away, this may be a read error. The rearrangement links TRBV7-9 to TRBJ2-1; D may be TRBD2 (5 bases). Germline V gene sequence: CDR1 SEHNR, CDR2 FQNEAQ (reference sequence). V dropped 2 bases and J dropped 12 bases, with 14 bases sitting between them. There are 13 residues in the CDR3. The CDR3 coding sequence is TGTGCCAGCAGCTTACAACCGCAAGAGGGGCAGTTCTTC. This sequence encodes CASSLQPQEGQFF.

This clonotype was observed at least ten times. This rearrangement joins TRBV27 to TRBJ2-7, with 11 positions matching TRBD1. J gave up 5 bases and V 4 bases, and 10 bases lay outside the gene matches. The CDR3 sequence is 16 residues long. CDR1 is MNHEY and CDR2 is SMNVEV in the germline V gene (reference sequence). CDR3: CASSSPGQGGSNEQYF. Here the CDR3 DNA reads TGTGCCAGCAGTTCACCGGGACAGGGGGGTTCCAACGAGCAGTACTTC.

The gene calls are TRBV6-1 and TRBJ1-2; 8 positions match TRBD1. Germline CDR1 and CDR2: MNHNS and SASEGT. The CDR3 loop spans 14 amino acids. V lost 5 bases and J lost 7; bases outside the gene matches: 9. CDR3 sequence reads: CASSPLAGGVGYTF. The CDR3 nucleotides are TGTGCCAGCAGTCCCTTGGCAGGGGGCGTTGGCTACACCTTC.

This clonotype was found once. A much larger clone differs by one base, so this may be a read error. The V and J genes are TRBV7-9 and TRBJ2-2; D remains unclear. V lost 3 bases to trimming and J lost 12 bases, with 8 bases between them. The CDR3 contains 11 residues. Germline CDR1 reads SEHNR; CDR2 reads FQNEAQ (reference sequence). This CDR3 is CASSFRMKLFF. The CDR3 nucleotides read TGTGCCAGCAGCTTTAGGATGAAGCTGTTTTTT.

This clonotype was detected many times. The J gene is TRBJ1-1, the V gene TRBV3-1, with a possible D match to TRBD1 (5 bases). Per germline, CDR1 LGHDT and CDR2 YNNKEL (reference sequence). Trimming took off 1 base at V and 5 bases at J, with 8 bases between the two ends. This CDR3 contains 13 residues. The CDR3 DNA reads as TGTGCCAGCAGCCAAGGGGGGTGGACTGAAGCTTTCTTT. Its translation: CASSQGGWTEAFF. The whole variable domain, remainder taken from reference TRBV3-1 and TRBJ1-1, is DTAVSQTPKYLVTQMGNDKSIKCEQNLGHDTMYWYKQDSKKFLKIMFSYNNKELIINETVPNRFSPKSPDKAHLNLHINSLELGDSAVYFCASSQGGWTEAFFGQGTRLTVV.

This clonotype was seen once. The V and J genes are TRBV12-3 or TRBV12-4 and TRBJ2-7, with D unresolved. The CDR3 is 17 residues long. Trimming took 0 bases from V and 2 from J, leaving 17 bases between them. DNA of the CDR3: TGTGCCAGCAGTTTAGCGGGTTACAGTACCTTGGCCTACGAGCAGTACTTC. This encodes CASSLAGYSTLAYEQYF.

This clonotype was observed a handful of times. This chain uses TRBV20-1 with TRBJ2-4; TRBD2 matches 7 bases. The CDR3 has 18 amino acids. In germline, CDR1 is DFQATT, CDR2 SNEGSKA (reference sequence). J gave up 2 bases and V 0 bases, and 13 bases lay outside the gene matches. DNA of the CDR3: TGCAGTGCTAGAGAGGGAGGGACCCGGGGCGGATCCAAAAACATTCAGTACTTC. This sequence encodes CSAREGGTRGGSKNIQYF.

In this sample, this clonotype turned up a few times. A much larger clone differs by one base, so this may be a read error. V and J are TRBV6-1 and TRBJ1-4; the D gene is possibly TRBD1 (5 bases). CDR1 MNHNS and CDR2 SASEGT come from the germline V gene. Deletions cut 6 bases from V and 10 bases from J, with 15 bases between. This CDR3 region has 13 residues. CDR3 sequence reads: CASSADRGGKLFF. CDR3 sequence (DNA): TGTGCCAGCAGCGCGGACCGGGGCGGAAAACTGTTTTTT.

Ten or more counts support this clonotype. Its ends do not fully match the called genes, so a read error is possible. V and J are TRBV5-1 and TRBJ2-7, with TRBD1 as a possible D gene (7 bases). Germline values: CDR1 SGHRS, CDR2 YFSETQ. The CDR3 has 15 residues. The CDR3 spells CASSLGQGGSYEQYF. The CDR3 nucleotides read TGTGCCAGCAGCTTAGGTCAGGGGGGCTCCTACGAGCAGTACTTC.

V and J are TRBV4-2 and TRBJ2-2; TRBD2 aligns across 8 bases. The CDR3 has 15 amino acids. CDR1 LGHNA and CDR2 YNFKEQ come from the germline V gene. V dropped 0 bases and J dropped 7; count of bases not matched to a gene: 4. The CDR3 protein is CASSQDYLAGGELFF. Here the CDR3 DNA reads TGTGCCAGCAGCCAAGATTACCTAGCGGGCGGGGAGCTGTTTTTT.

Many counts were recorded for this clonotype. This chain uses TRBV2 with TRBJ2-5; 15 nucleotides align to TRBD2. V shed 5 bases and J 2 bases; nucleotides not matched to a gene: 6. The germline CDR1 and CDR2 sequences are SNHLY and FYNNEI. This CDR3 has 17 residues. CDR3 coding DNA: TGTGCCAGCAGTAGGACTAGCGGGAGGGCCTGGCAAGAGACCCAGTACTTC. The encoded protein is CASSRTSGRAWQETQYF.

The rearrangement uses TRBV18 and TRBJ2-4, with a weak D call TRBD2 (6 bases). This CDR3 region has 15 residues. The V and J ends lost 6 bases and 3 bases respectively, with 15 bases between them. Germline values: CDR1 KGHSH, CDR2 LQKENI. The CDR3 spells CASSTREAGKNIQYF. CDR3 nucleotide sequence: TGTGCCAGCTCGACGAGGGAGGCGGGCAAAAACATTCAGTACTTC.

The sample holds many counts of this clonotype. The V call is TRBV24-1, the J call TRBJ1-1; TRBD1 might be the D (5 bases). CDR1 and CDR2 (germline): KGHDR, SFDVKD. The V and J ends lost 8 bases and 4 bases respectively, with 13 bases between them. The CDR3 length is 13 residues. In DNA, the CDR3 is TGTGCCACCAAAGGGACCGGGGGCACTGAAGCTTTCTTT. The encoded protein is CATKGTGGTEAFF.

This rearrangement joins TRBV20-1 to TRBJ2-3; D not resolved. The CDR3 contains 12 residues. Trimming removed 3 bases from V and 2 bases from J, with 6 bases in between. Germline CDR1 and CDR2: DFQATT and SNEGSKA (reference sequence). CDR3 nucleotide sequence: TGCAGTGCTAGTGACAACACAGATACGCAGTATTTT. It translates to CSASDNTDTQYF.

This chain links TRBV4-1 with TRBJ1-1; TRBD1 might be the D (5 bases). Trimming took 2 bases from V and 2 from J, leaving 12 bases between them. CDR3 length: 15 amino acids. CDR1 MGHRA and CDR2 YSYEKL come from the germline V gene. The CDR3 loop is CASSQLARENTEAFF. The DNA for the CDR3 is TGCGCCAGCAGCCAACTAGCCAGGGAAAACACTGAAGCTTTCTTT.

This clonotype was recorded once. The rearrangement uses TRBV7-9 and TRBJ2-1, with 12 bases aligning to TRBD2. Germline trimming cut 10 bases from V and 2 bases from J; bases unmatched to any gene: 12. Germline CDR1 SEHNR, CDR2 FQNEAQ (reference sequence). This CDR3 has 17 residues. This chain's CDR3 is CAITPLAGGPTYNEQFF. The CDR3 DNA is TGTGCCATAACTCCTCTAGCGGGAGGGCCGACCTACAATGAGCAGTTCTTC.

This clonotype was observed at least ten times. The V call is TRBV2, the J call TRBJ1-1, with D perhaps matching TRBD1 (5 bases). Deletions cut 7 bases from V and 5 bases from J, with 11 bases between. From germline, CDR1 is SNHLY and CDR2 FYNNEI. The CDR3 consists of 12 residues. The CDR3 here is CASNGGFTEAFF. DNA for the CDR3: TGTGCCAGCAATGGGGGTTTTACTGAAGCTTTCTTT.

This clonotype was found many times. The chain recombines TRBV7-8 with TRBJ1-5; D unclear. The CDR3 is 15 amino acids. V lost 5 bases to trimming and J lost 3 bases, with 14 bases between them. The germline V gene has CDR1 SGHVS and CDR2 FQNEAQ. The CDR3: CASSGILLANQPQHF. DNA for the CDR3: TGTGCCAGCAGCGGAATTTTATTGGCCAATCAGCCCCAGCATTTT.

This clonotype was counted many times. The rearrangement uses TRBV5-1 and TRBJ1-4, with TRBD1 matching 8 bases. The length of the CDR3 is 15 residues. Germline V CDR1 and CDR2: SGHRS, YFSETQ. Trimming cost V 0 bases and J 5 bases; bases outside gene matches: 3. The CDR3 spells CASSLVGTGNEKLFF. The CDR3 coding sequence is TGCGCCAGCAGCTTGGTCGGGACAGGAAATGAAAAACTGTTTTTT. Full variable domain (missing parts from reference TRBV5-1 and TRBJ1-4): KAGVTQTPRYLIKTRGQQVTLSCSPISGHRSVSWYQQTPGQGLQFLFEYFSETQRNKGNFPGRFSGRQFSNSRSEMNVSTLELGDSALYLCASSLVGTGNEKLFFGSGTQLSVL.

This clonotype came up many times. The CDR3 sequence is CASDVTEEAAATGELFF. CDR3 nucleotides: TGTGCCAGCGATGTAACCGAAGAGGCGGCGGCCACCGGGGAGCTGTTTTTT. This chain joins TRBV6-1 and TRBJ2-2; D remains ambiguous. With 8 bases removed from V and 4 bases from J, the gap between germline ends came to 23 bases. Germline CDR1 and CDR2: MNHNS and SASEGT. The CDR3 totals 17 residues.

The genes are TRBV6-1 and TRBJ2-5; no clear D gene. Trimming left V 3 bases short and J 8 bases short, with 19 bases between. The V gene's germline CDR1 is MNHNS and CDR2 SASEGT. The CDR3 loop spans 15 amino acids. For the CDR3, the DNA is TGTGCCAGCAGTGACCTGGTCACCCTGACTTTAACCCAGTACTTC. It translates to CASSDLVTLTLTQYF.

The rearrangement links TRBV7-9 to TRBJ2-1; D is unclear. The CDR3 is 12 residues long. V was cut by 2 bases and J by 8 bases, with 7 bases left in between. Germline CDR1 is SEHNR and CDR2 is FQNEAQ (reference sequence). This CDR3 reads CASSLLRYEQFF. DNA for the CDR3: TGTGCCAGCAGCTTACTCCGATATGAGCAGTTCTTC. Together with reference TRBV7-9 and TRBJ2-1, the CDR3 gives the full variable domain: DTGVSQNPRHKITKRGQNVTFRCDPISEHNRLYWYRQTLGQGPEFLTYFQNEAQLEKSRLLSDRFSAERPKGSFSTLEIQRTEQGDSAMYLCASSLLRYEQFFGPGTRLTVL.

The CDR3 sequence: CASSIAPGKLSGANVLTF. The CDR3 DNA reads TGTGCCAGTAGTATAGCCCCAGGGAAACTCTCTGGGGCCAACGTCCTGACTTTC. The V and J genes are TRBV19 and TRBJ2-6, with D maybe TRBD1 (5 bases). The CDR3 covers 18 residues. Germline-derived CDR1 and CDR2 are LNHDA and SQIVND (reference sequence). The V end was cut by 1 base, the J end by 0 bases, with 13 bases between.

The chain has TRBV6-1 and TRBJ2-1; 9 bases are a match to TRBD2. This CDR3 contains 17 residues. Per the germline V gene, CDR1 is MNHNS and CDR2 is SASEGT. Trimming at V came to 3 bases and at J to 9 bases, leaving 15 bases not matched to a gene. In DNA, the CDR3 is TGTGCCAGCAGTGATCTTGCGGGAGGGCCATTCCTTGGTGAGCAGTTCTTC. Translated, it gives CASSDLAGGPFLGEQFF.

This clonotype was found a few times. The chain joins TRBV7-2 to TRBJ2-7; 10 nucleotides match TRBD2. CDR3 length: 14 residues. Germline V lookup: CDR1 SGHTA, CDR2 FQGNSA. The V and J ends lost 11 bases and 3 bases, in that order; junction bases with no gene match: 10. CDR3: CAVTPGLAVYEQYF. In DNA, the CDR3 is TGTGCCGTCACCCCCGGACTAGCGGTCTACGAGCAGTACTTC.